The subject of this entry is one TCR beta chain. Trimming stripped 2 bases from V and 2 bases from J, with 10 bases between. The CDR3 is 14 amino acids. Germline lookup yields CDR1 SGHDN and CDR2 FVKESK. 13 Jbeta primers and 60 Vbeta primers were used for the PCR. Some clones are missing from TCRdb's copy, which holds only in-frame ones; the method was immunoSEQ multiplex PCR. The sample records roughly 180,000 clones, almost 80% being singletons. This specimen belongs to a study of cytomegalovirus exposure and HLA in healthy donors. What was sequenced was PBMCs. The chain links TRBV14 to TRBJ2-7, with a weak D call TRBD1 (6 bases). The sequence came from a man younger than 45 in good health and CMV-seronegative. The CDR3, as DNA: TGTGCCAGCAGCCAATTTACAGGGACCTACGAGCAGTACTTC. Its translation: CASSQFTGTYEQYF.